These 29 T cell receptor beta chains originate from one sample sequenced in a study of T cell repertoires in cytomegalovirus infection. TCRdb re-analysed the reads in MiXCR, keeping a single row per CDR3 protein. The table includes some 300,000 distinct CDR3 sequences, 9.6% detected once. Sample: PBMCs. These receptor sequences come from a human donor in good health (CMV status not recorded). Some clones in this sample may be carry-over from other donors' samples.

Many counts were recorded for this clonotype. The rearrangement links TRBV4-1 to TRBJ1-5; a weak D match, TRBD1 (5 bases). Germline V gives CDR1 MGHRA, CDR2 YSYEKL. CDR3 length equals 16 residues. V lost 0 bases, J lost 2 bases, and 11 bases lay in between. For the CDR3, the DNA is TGCGCCAGCAGCCAAGATTACAGGCGGGGCAATCAGCCCCAGCATTTT. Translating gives CASSQDYRRGNQPQHF.

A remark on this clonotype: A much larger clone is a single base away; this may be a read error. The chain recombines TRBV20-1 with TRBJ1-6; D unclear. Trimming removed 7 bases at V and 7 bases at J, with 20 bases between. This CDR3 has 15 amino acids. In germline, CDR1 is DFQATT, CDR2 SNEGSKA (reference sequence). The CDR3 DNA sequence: TGCAGTGATACGGACTTCTCTGGGATCAATTCACCCCTCCACTTT. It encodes CSDTDFSGINSPLHF.

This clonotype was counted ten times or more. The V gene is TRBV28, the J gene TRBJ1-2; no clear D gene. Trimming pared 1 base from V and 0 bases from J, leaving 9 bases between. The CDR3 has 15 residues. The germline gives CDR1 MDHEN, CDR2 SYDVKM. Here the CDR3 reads CASSLLVGSNYGYTF. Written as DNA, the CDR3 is TGTGCCAGCAGTTTATTAGTCGGCTCTAACTATGGCTACACCTTC.

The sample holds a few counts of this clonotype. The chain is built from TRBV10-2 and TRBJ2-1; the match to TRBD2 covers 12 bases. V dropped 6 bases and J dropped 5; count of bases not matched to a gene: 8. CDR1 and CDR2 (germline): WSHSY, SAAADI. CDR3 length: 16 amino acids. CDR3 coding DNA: TGCGCCAGCAGCCCCGGACTAGCGGGGCGGCACAATGAGCAGTTCTTC. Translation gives CASSPGLAGRHNEQFF.

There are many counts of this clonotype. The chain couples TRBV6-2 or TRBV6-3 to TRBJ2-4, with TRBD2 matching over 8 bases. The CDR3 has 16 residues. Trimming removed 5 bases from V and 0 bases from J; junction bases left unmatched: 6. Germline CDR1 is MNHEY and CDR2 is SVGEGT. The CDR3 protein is CASSDASGLAKNIQYF. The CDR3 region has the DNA TGTGCCAGCAGTGATGCTAGCGGGTTAGCCAAAAACATTCAGTACTTC.

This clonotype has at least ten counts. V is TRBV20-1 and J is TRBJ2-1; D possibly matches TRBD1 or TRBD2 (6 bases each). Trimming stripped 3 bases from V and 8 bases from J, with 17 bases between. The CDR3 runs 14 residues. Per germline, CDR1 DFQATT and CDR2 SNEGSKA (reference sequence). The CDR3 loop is CSAREGVALDEQFF. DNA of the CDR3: TGCAGTGCTAGGGAGGGGGTAGCATTGGATGAGCAGTTCTTC.

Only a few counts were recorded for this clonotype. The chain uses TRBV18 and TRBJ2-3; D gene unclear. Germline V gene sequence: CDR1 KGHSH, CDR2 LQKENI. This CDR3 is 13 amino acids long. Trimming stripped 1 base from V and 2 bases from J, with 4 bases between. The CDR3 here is CASSPQTTDTQYF. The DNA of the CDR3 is TGTGCCAGCTCACCACAGACCACAGATACGCAGTATTTT.

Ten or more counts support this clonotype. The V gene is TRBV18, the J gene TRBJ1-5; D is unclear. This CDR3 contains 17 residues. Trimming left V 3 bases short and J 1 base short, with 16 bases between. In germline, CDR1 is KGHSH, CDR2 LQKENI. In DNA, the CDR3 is TGTGCCAGCTCACCCACCTCCACGGGGATCAGCAATCAGCCCCAGCATTTT. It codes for CASSPTSTGISNQPQHF.

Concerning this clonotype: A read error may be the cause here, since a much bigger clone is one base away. CDR3 sequence: CASRVGGHEELFF. In DNA form, the CDR3 reads TGTGCCAGCAGGGTAGGGGGCCACGAAGAACTGTTTTTT. This chain uses TRBV6-6 with TRBJ1-4; 7 bases line up with TRBD1. This CDR3 is 13 amino acids long. Germline assignment: CDR1 MNHNY and CDR2 SVGAGI (reference sequence). Trimming cost V 6 bases and J 12 bases; bases outside gene matches: 10.

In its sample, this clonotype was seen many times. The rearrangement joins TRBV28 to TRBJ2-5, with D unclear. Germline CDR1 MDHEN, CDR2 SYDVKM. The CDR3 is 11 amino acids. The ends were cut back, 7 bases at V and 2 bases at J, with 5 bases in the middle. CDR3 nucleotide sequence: TGTGCCAGCAAGCAGCAAGAGACCCAGTACTTC. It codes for CASKQQETQYF.

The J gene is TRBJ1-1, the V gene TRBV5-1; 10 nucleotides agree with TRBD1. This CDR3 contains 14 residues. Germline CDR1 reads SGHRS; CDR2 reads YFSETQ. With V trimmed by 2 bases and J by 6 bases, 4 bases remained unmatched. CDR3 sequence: CASSFRDRGAEAFF. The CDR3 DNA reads TGCGCCAGCAGCTTCCGGGACAGGGGTGCTGAAGCTTTCTTT.

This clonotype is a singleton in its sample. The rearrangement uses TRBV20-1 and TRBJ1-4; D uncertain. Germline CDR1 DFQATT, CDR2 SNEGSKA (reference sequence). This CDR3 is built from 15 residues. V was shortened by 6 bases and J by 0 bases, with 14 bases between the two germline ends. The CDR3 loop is CSAIRTAATNEKLFF. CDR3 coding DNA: TGCAGTGCCATCCGCACGGCTGCAACTAATGAAAAACTGTTTTTT.

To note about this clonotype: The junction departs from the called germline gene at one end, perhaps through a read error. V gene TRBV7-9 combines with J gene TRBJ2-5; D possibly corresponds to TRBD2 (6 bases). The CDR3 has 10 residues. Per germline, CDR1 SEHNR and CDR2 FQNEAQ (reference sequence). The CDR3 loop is CASSDRDFSF. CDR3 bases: TGTGCCAGCAGCGACCGGGACTTCTCCTTC.

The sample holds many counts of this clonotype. The CDR3 nucleotides read TGTGCCAGCAGCTTGGGCGGGGGGACTTTGGGGAATGAGCAGTTCTTC. Translating gives CASSLGGGTLGNEQFF. The chain is built from TRBV5-5 and TRBJ2-1; 8 bases agree with TRBD2. Trimming at V came to 0 bases and at J to 7 bases, leaving 9 bases not matched to a gene. CDR3 length: 16 amino acids. Germline values: CDR1 SGHKS, CDR2 YYEKEE (reference sequence).

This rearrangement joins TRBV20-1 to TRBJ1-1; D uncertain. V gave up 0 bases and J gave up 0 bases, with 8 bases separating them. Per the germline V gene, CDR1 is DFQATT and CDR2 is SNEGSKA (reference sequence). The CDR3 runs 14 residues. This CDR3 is CSARDRTVNTEAFF. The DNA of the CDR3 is TGCAGTGCTAGAGATCGAACAGTGAACACTGAAGCTTTCTTT.

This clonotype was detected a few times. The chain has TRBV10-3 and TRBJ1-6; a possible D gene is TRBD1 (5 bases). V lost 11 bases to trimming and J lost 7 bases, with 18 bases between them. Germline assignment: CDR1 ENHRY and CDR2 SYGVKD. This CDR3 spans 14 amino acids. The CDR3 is CASRDVGTNSPLHF. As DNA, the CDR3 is TGTGCCTCGAGGGACGTCGGAACCAATTCACCCCTCCACTTT.

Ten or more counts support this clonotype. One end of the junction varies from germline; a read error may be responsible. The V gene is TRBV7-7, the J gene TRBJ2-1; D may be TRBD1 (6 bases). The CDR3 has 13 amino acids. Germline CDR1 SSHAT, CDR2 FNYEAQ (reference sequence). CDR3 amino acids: CASSETTGSEQFF. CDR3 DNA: TGTGCTAGCAGCGAAACAACAGGGAGTGAGCAGTTCTTC.

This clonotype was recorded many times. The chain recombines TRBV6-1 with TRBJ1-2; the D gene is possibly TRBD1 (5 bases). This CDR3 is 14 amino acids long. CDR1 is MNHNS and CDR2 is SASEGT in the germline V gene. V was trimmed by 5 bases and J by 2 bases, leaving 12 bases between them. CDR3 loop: CASSWGGRNYGYTF. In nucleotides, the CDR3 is TGTGCCAGCAGTTGGGGGGGAAGGAACTATGGCTACACCTTC.

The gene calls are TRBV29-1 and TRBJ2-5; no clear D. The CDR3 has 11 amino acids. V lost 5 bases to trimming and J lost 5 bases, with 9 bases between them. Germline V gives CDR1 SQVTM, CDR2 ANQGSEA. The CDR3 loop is CSVREGETQYF. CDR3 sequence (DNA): TGCAGCGTTAGGGAAGGGGAGACCCAGTACTTC.

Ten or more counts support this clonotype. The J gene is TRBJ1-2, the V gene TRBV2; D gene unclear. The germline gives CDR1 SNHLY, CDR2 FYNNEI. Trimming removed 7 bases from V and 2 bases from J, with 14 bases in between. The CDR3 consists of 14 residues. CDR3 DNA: TGTGCCAGCACCCCGTTGCAGGAGAACTATGGCTACACCTTC. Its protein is CASTPLQENYGYTF.

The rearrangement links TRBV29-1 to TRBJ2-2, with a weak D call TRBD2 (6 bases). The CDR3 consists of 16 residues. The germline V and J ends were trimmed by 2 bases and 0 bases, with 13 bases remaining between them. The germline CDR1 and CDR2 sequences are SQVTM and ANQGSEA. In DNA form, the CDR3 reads TGCAGCGTTGAATCTCTAGCGCACGCGAACACCGGGGAGCTGTTTTTT. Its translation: CSVESLAHANTGELFF.

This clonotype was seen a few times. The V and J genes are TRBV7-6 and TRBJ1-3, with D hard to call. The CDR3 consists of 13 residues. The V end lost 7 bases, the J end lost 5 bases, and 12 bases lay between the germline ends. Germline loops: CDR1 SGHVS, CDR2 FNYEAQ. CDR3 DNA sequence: TGTGCCAGCACCCCCTCGGGCAGAAACACCATATATTTT. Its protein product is CASTPSGRNTIYF.

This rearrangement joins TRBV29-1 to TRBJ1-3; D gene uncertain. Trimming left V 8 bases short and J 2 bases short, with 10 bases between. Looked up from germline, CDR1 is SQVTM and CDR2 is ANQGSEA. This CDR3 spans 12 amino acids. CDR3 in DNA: TGCAGCTCCTCGGAGACTGGAAACACCATATATTTT. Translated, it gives CSSSETGNTIYF. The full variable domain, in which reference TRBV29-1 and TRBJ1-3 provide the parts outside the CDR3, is SAVISQKPSRDICQRGTSLTIQCQVDSQVTMMFWYRQQPGQSLTLIATANQGSEATYESGFVIDKFPISRPNLTFSTLTVSNMSPEDSSIYLCSSSETGNTIYFGEGSWLTVV.

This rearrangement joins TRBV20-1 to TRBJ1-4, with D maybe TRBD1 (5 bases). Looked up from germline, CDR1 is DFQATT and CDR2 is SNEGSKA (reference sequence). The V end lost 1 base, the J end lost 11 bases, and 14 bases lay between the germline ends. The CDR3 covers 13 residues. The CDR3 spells CSARGDGGGKLFF. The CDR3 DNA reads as TGCAGTGCTAGAGGGGACGGAGGAGGGAAACTGTTTTTT.

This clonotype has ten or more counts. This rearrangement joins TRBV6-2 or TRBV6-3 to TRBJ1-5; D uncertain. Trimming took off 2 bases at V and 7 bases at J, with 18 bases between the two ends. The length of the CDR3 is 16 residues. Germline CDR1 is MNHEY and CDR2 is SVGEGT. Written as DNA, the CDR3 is TGTGCCAGCAGTTACCAAACGGGTAGAGGCTCACAGCCCCAGCATTTT. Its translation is CASSYQTGRGSQPQHF.

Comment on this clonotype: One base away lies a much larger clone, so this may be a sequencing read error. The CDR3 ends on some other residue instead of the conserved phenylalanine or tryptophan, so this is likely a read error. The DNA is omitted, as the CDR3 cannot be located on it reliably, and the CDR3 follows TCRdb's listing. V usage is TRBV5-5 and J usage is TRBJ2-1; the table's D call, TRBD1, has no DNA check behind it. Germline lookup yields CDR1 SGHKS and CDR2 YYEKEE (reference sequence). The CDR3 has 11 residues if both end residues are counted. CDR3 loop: CASSLEGQDLS.

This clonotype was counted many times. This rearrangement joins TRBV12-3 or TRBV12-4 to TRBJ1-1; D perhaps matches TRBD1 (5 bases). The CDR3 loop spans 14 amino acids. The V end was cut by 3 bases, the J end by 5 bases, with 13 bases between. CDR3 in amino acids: CASSFRGSVTEAFF. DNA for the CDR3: TGTGCCAGCAGTTTCCGGGGCAGCGTGACTGAAGCTTTCTTT.

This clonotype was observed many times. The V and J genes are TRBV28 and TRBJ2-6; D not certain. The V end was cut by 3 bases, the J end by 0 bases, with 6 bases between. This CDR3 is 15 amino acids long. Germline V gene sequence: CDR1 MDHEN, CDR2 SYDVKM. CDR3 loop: CASSLKVSGANVLTF. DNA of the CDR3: TGTGCCAGCAGTTTGAAGGTCTCTGGGGCCAACGTCCTGACTTTC.

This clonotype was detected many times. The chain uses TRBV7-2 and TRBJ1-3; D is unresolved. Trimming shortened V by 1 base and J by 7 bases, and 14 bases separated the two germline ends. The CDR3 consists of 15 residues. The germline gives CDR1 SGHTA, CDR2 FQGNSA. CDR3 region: CASSLGGGGRNTIYF. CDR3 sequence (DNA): TGTGCCAGCAGCTTAGGCGGCGGCGGGCGGAACACCATATATTTT.